This paragraph covers one TCR beta chain sequence. This specimen comes from a study of molecular identifiers for immune sequencing clone quantification. Libraries of bulk TCR were made by previously described methods (with listed TCR primers). TCRdb called the PCR reads again in MiXCR, with one record for every CDR3 protein. The sample includes 300,000 to 400,000 distinct CDR3 sequences, about 22% of them seen just once. This CDR3 is built from 14 residues. The germline V and J ends were trimmed by 0 bases and 0 bases, with 6 bases remaining between them. The receptor was derived from a human donor in good health. Some libraries in this study had Jurkat cell RNA spiked in. The chain carries TRBV12-3 or TRBV12-4 and TRBJ2-7; D not certain. The sequencing input was naive CD8+ T cells from blood, with Jurkat cell RNA spiked in. Subset noted: FACS-sorted CD8+CD4-CCR7+CD45RA+ naive T cells. The CDR3 protein is CASSLARYSYEQYF. Written as DNA, the CDR3 is TGTGCCAGCAGTTTAGCCAGGTACTCCTACGAGCAGTACTTC.